The clone carrying this T cell receptor (beta chain) was seen only once. This specimen comes from a study of blood T cell repertoires in COVID-19. Sequenced by immunoSEQ multiplex PCR; TCRdb stores in-frame clones only, minus some. The sample consists of about 430,000 clones, about 88% of them appearing once. V was cut by 1 base and J by 7 bases, with 14 bases left in between. This CDR3 contains 14 residues. Germline V CDR1 and CDR2: MDHEN, SYDVKM. The sequenced material came from PBMCs or T cells enriched from blood (not recorded which). The chain uses TRBV28 and TRBJ2-7; possible D gene TRBD1, 6 bases. This receptor was obtained from a woman between 18 and 30 years old who had been exposed to COVID-19. CDR3 DNA sequence: TGTGCCAGCAGTTTATCGTCAGGGGTCAGTGAGCAGTACTTC. This sequence encodes CASSLSSGVSEQYF. Using reference TRBV28 and TRBJ2-7 for the parts outside the CDR3, the full variable domain is DVKVTQSSRYLVKRTGEKVFLECVQDMDHENMFWYRQDPGLGLRLIYFSYDVKMKEKGDIPEGYSVSREKKERFSLILESASTNQTSMYLCASSLSSGVSEQYFGPGTRLTVT.